A single sample is the source of the 11 T cell receptor beta chains below, sequenced in a study of T cell changes during pregnancy in multiple sclerosis. TCRdb keeps only in-frame clones here, not all; method: immunoSEQ multiplex PCR. Of roughly 110,000 clones in the sample, less than 95% are singletons; the top ten hold 1.5% to 2%. Sequencing was performed on peripheral blood, taken before pregnancy. These receptor sequences come from a female donor with multiple sclerosis, enrolled in a pregnancy study.

The V and J genes are TRBV29-1 and TRBJ2-7, with 7 bases matching TRBD1. CDR1 and CDR2 from the germline V gene are SQVTM and ANQGSEA. Trimming at V came to 7 bases and at J to 4 bases, leaving 7 bases not matched to a gene. CDR3 length: 12 amino acids. As DNA, the CDR3 is TGCAGCGGGGGACAGAGGCAATACGAGCAGTACTTC. This codes for CSGGQRQYEQYF.

V and J are TRBV9 and TRBJ2-3; D call uncertain. Germline V lookup: CDR1 SGDLS, CDR2 YYNGEE. V lost 1 base and J lost 1, with 4 bases in between. This CDR3 spans 13 amino acids. CDR3 residues: CASSVQGTDTQYF. CDR3 coding DNA: TGTGCCAGCAGCGTACAGGGCACAGATACGCAGTATTTT.

The rearrangement joins TRBV6-5 to TRBJ2-7, with 8 bases that match TRBD1. From germline, CDR1 is MNHEY and CDR2 SVGAGI. With 5 bases clipped from V and 2 bases from J, the junction kept 5 bases outside the gene matches. The CDR3 is 14 amino acids. CDR3 bases: TGTGCCAGCAGTCCCGGGACAGGACCCTACGAGCAGTACTTC. Translation gives CASSPGTGPYEQYF.

The gene calls are TRBV5-4 and TRBJ2-1; TRBD1 matches at 7 bases. The ends lost 4 bases at V and 0 bases at J; junction bases unmatched: 4. Germline CDR1 SGHNT, CDR2 YYREEE (reference sequence). The CDR3 length is 15 residues. CDR3 residues: CASSPTGSSYNEQFF. The CDR3 coding sequence is TGTGCCAGCAGCCCGACAGGGAGCTCCTACAATGAGCAGTTCTTC.

The rearrangement links TRBV27 to TRBJ2-1; TRBD2 matches 13 bases. The CDR3 sequence is 15 residues long. With 2 bases clipped from V and 8 bases from J, the junction kept 3 bases outside the gene matches. Germline values: CDR1 MNHEY, CDR2 SMNVEV (reference sequence). CDR3 sequence (DNA): TGTGCCAGCAGTTTAGCGGGACTAGCGGGATATGAGCAGTTCTTC. Protein: CASSLAGLAGYEQFF.

The V call is TRBV10-3, the J call TRBJ2-1, with 7 positions matching TRBD1. V was clipped by 7 bases and J by 8 bases; unmatched bases: 5. CDR1 is ENHRY and CDR2 is SYGVKD in the germline V gene. CDR3 length: 12 amino acids. CDR3 sequence reads: CAIKTGKDEQFF. The CDR3 DNA sequence: TGTGCCATCAAGACAGGGAAGGATGAGCAGTTCTTC.

About this clone itself: This sample also contains other DNA sequences that code for the same CDR3. The rearrangement uses TRBV19 and TRBJ2-7; D is perhaps TRBD2 (6 bases). This CDR3 has 12 residues. V was shortened by 5 bases and J by 4 bases, with 9 bases between the two germline ends. Germline values: CDR1 LNHDA, CDR2 SQIVND (reference sequence). The CDR3 coding sequence is TGTGCCAGTAGTGGGGGGTCGTACGAGCAGTACTTC. Its protein product is CASSGGSYEQYF.

CDR3 sequence reads: CASRDGGAVGYTF. CDR3 sequence (DNA): TGTGCCAGCAGGGATGGAGGGGCGGTGGGCTACACCTTC. The chain joins TRBV25-1 to TRBJ1-2; D possibly corresponds to TRBD1 (5 bases). This CDR3 contains 13 residues. Germline loops: CDR1 MGHDK, CDR2 SYGVNS. The V and J ends lost 6 bases and 8 bases respectively, with 16 bases between them.

The sample holds a few counts of this clone. This chain uses TRBV5-1 with TRBJ1-2; 9 bases are a match to TRBD1. V shed 0 bases and J 5 bases; nucleotides not matched to a gene: 5. CDR1 is SGHRS, CDR2 YFSETQ, per germline. The CDR3 covers 15 residues. The CDR3 nucleotides read TGCGCCAGCAGCTTGGGACAGGGGGTAGGGTATGGCTACACCTTC. This sequence encodes CASSLGQGVGYGYTF. The full variable domain, in which reference TRBV5-1 and TRBJ1-2 provide the parts outside the CDR3, is KAGVTQTPRYLIKTRGQQVTLSCSPISGHRSVSWYQQTPGQGLQFLFEYFSETQRNKGNFPGRFSGRQFSNSRSEMNVSTLELGDSALYLCASSLGQGVGYGYTFGSGTRLTVV.

The rearrangement links TRBV2 to TRBJ2-3; tentative D call: TRBD1 (5 bases). The ends were cut back, 8 bases at V and 1 base at J, with 10 bases in the middle. This CDR3 has 13 amino acids. Germline assignment: CDR1 SNHLY and CDR2 FYNNEI. As DNA, the CDR3 is TGTGCCAGCTCGACCAGGGGCACAGATACGCAGTATTTT. Translating gives CASSTRGTDTQYF. Full variable domain (rest looked up from reference TRBV2 and TRBJ2-3): EPEVTQTPSHQVTQMGQEVILRCVPISNHLYFYWYRQILGQKVEFLVSFYNNEISEKSEIFDDQFSVERPDGSNFTLKIRSTKLEDSAMYFCASSTRGTDTQYFGPGTRLTVL.

V and J are TRBV6-5 and TRBJ2-7; weak D call: TRBD2 (6 bases). V lost 0 bases and J lost 4, with 16 bases in between. The CDR3 contains 16 residues. The germline CDR1 and CDR2 sequences are MNHEY and SVGAGI. The CDR3 sequence is CASSYSTGEKGYEQYF. The CDR3 DNA sequence: TGTGCCAGCAGTTACTCGACGGGGGAGAAGGGGTACGAGCAGTACTTC.